This TCR beta chain was profiled in a study of CD8+ T cells in alopecia areata. Study-level background: Administration of oral tofacitinib to treated patients was at 5 to 10 mg twice daily. Tofacitinib dosing lasted 6 to 18 months, which was then followed by 6 months off drug.

RNA was isolated and reverse transcribed to cDNA, the sequencing template. The table came from immunoSEQ multiplex PCR; TCRdb's copy has only in-frame clones and leaves some out. Of 140,000 to 150,000 clones in the sample, about three fifths were seen once. The clonotype was recovered from a human donor with alopecia areata. The sequenced sample was CD4+ T cells sorted from blood, obtained at week 0.

The CDR3 spells CSASPGQSRHF. In DNA, the CDR3 is TGCAGTGCTAGCCCCGGACAGTCTAGGCATTTT. V usage is TRBV20-1 and J usage is TRBJ1-5; D may be TRBD1 (6 bases). V lost 3 bases and J 15 bases, leaving 15 bases between the germline ends. The CDR3 runs 11 residues. Germline CDR1 and CDR2: DFQATT and SNEGSKA (reference sequence).